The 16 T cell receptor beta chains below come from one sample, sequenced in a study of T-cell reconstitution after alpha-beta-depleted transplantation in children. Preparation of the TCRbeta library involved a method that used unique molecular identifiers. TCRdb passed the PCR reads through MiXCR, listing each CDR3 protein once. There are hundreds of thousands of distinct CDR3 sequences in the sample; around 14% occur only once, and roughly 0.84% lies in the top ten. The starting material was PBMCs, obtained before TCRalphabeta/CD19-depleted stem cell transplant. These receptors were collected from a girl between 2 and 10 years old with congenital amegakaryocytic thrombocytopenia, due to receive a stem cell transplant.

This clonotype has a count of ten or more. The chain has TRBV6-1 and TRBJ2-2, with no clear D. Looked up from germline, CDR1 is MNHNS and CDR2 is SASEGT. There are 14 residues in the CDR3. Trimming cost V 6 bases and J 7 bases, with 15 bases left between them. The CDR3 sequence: CASREWSADGELFF. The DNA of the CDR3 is TGTGCCAGCAGGGAGTGGAGTGCAGACGGGGAGCTGTTTTTT.

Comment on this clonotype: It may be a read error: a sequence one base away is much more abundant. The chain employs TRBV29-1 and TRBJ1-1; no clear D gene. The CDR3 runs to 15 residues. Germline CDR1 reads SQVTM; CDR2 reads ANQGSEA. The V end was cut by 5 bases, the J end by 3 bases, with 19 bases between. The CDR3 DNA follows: TGCAGCGTTCATCAGGCTTGGAGTGGGTACACTGAAGCTTTCTTT. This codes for CSVHQAWSGYTEAFF.

CDR3 sequence (DNA): TGCGCCAGCAGCTTGGGGGGCGGGACTAGCGTACTCAATGAGCAGTTCTTC. This sequence encodes CASSLGGGTSVLNEQFF. The chain carries TRBV5-1 and TRBJ2-1, with 10 bases aligning to TRBD2. Unmatched junction bases numbered 9, after V lost 0 bases and J lost 6 bases. In germline, CDR1 is SGHRS, CDR2 YFSETQ. The CDR3 loop spans 17 amino acids.

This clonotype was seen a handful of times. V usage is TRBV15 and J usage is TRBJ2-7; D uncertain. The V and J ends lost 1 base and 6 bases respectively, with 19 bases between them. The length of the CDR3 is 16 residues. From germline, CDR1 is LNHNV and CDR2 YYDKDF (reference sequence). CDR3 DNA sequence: TGTGCCACCAGCAGAGTTCAGACCTCCTCACTCTCCGAGCAGTACTTC. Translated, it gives CATSRVQTSSLSEQYF.

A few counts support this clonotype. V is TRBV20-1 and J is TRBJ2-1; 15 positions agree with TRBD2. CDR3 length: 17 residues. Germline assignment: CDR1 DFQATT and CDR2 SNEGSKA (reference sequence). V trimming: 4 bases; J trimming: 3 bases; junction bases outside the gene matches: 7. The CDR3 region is CSATGTSGRMDYNEQFF. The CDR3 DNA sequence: TGCAGTGCTACCGGGACTAGCGGGAGGATGGACTACAATGAGCAGTTCTTC.

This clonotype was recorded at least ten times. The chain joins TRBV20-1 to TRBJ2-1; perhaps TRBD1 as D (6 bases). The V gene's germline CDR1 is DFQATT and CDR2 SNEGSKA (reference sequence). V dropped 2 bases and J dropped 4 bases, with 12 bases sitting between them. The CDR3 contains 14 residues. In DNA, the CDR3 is TGCAGTGCTAGAAGGGGGTATGGGTACAATGAGCAGTTCTTC. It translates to CSARRGYGYNEQFF.

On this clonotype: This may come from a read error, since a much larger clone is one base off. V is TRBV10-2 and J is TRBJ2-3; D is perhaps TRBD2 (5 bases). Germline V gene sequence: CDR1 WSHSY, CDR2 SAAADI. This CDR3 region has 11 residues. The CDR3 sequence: CASSERDTHYF. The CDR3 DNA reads TGCGCCAGCAGTGAGCGGGATACGCACTATTTT.

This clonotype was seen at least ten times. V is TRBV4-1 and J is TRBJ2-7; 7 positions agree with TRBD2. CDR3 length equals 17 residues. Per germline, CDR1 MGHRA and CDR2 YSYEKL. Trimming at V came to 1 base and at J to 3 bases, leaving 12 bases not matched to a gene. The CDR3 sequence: CASSQVFPIGLVYEQYF. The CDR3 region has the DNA TGCGCCAGCAGCCAAGTCTTCCCCATAGGACTAGTCTACGAGCAGTACTTC.

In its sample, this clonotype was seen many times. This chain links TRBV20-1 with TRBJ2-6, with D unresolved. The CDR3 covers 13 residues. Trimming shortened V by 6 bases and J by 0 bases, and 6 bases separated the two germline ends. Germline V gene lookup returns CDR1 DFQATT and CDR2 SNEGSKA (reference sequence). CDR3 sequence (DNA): TGCAGTGCACCGCACTCTGGGGCCAACGTCCTGACTTTC. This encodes CSAPHSGANVLTF.

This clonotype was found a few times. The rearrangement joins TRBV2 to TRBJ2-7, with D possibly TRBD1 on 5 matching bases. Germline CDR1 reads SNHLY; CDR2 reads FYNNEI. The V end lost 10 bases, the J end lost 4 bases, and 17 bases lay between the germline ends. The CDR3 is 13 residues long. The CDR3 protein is CAIRYTGRYEQYF. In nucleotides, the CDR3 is TGTGCCATCCGATATACAGGTCGGTACGAGCAGTACTTC.

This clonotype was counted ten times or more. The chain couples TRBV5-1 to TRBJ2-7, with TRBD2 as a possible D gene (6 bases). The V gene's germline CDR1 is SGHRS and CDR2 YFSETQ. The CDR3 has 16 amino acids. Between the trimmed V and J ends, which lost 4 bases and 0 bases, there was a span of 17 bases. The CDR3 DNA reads TGCGCCAGCAGCCCGGGGGTGAACCGGAACTCCTACGAGCAGTACTTC. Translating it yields CASSPGVNRNSYEQYF.

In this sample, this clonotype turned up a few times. The CDR3 DNA reads as TGCAGTGCCGTCCCAGTGGGGGAGGCGGACACCGGGGAGCTGTTTTTT. This codes for CSAVPVGEADTGELFF. V gene TRBV20-1 combines with J gene TRBJ2-2, with D possibly being TRBD2 (6 bases). Trimming removed 6 bases from V and 3 bases from J, with 20 bases in between. Germline lookup yields CDR1 DFQATT and CDR2 SNEGSKA (reference sequence). The CDR3 has 16 amino acids.

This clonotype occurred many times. The CDR3 coding sequence is TGCAGTGCTAGGGGTGGGGGTAACACTGAAGCTTTCTTT. Encoded protein: CSARGGGNTEAFF. This chain uses TRBV20-1 with TRBJ1-1; possibly TRBD1 for D (5 bases). The CDR3 sequence is 13 residues long. Per the germline V gene, CDR1 is DFQATT and CDR2 is SNEGSKA (reference sequence). V was pared by 3 bases and J by 2 bases, with 10 bases between.

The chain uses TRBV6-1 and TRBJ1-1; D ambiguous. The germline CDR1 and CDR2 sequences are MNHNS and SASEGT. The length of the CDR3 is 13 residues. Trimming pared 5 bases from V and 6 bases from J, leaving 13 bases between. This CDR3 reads CASSPSEVPEAFF. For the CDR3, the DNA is TGTGCCAGCAGTCCCTCAGAGGTCCCTGAAGCTTTCTTT.

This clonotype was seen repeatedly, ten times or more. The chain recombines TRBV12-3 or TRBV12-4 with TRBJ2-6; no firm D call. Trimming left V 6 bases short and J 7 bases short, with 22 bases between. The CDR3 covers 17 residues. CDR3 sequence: CASSRPRTEYPANVLTF. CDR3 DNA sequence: TGTGCCAGCAGCCGACCTAGGACGGAATACCCAGCCAACGTCCTGACTTTC.

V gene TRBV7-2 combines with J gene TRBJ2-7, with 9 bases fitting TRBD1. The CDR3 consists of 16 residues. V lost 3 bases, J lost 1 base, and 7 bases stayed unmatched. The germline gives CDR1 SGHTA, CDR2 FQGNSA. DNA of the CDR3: TGTGCCAGCAGCTTCCGAGCCGGGACAGGGTCCTACGAGCAGTACTTC. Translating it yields CASSFRAGTGSYEQYF.